Sequencing of this T cell receptor beta chain was carried out in a study of blood T cells in healthy people across ages. A sample-barcoded 5' primer and a J-beta primer mix were used in a second PCR of roughly 7 to 11 cycles. TCRdb independently ran MiXCR on the 5' RACE reads; one entry per CDR3 protein. The data contain roughly 1.7 million distinct CDR3 sequences, roughly a third of them seen just once; the ten biggest clones take up about 11%. This clonotype was counted a few times. The sample taken for sequencing was blood. The clonotype comes from a woman in her 30s in good health.

CDR3 in DNA: TGTGCCAGCAGCCCACCTAGGAGAGCAGGAGGCCTTGAGCAGTTCTTC. Amino acids: CASSPPRRAGGLEQFF. The V gene is TRBV7-9, the J gene TRBJ2-1; a weak D match, TRBD2 (5 bases). Between the trimmed V and J ends, which lost 5 bases and 9 bases, there was a span of 23 bases. The CDR3 runs 16 residues. Germline values: CDR1 SEHNR, CDR2 FQNEAQ (reference sequence).